The 14 T cell receptor beta chains below come from one sample, sequenced in a study of T cell responses to AZD1222 COVID-19 vaccine. This table comes from immunoSEQ multiplex PCR, and its TCRdb copy is limited to in-frame clones, with some not included. This table holds 200,000 or so clones, more than 75% found once. Sequenced material: peripheral blood, taken on day 0 of MenACWY control vaccination. These receptors originate from an adult in good health.

The chain uses TRBV7-2 and TRBJ1-1; 8 bases are a match to TRBD1. The CDR3 sequence is 14 residues long. Germline V gene data show CDR1 as SGHTA and CDR2 as FQGNSA. Losses at the gene ends were 5 bases for V and 4 bases for J; bases not matched to a gene: 6. The CDR3 here is CASSIPGGGTEAFF. The CDR3 nucleotides are TGTGCCAGCAGCATACCAGGGGGCGGCACTGAAGCTTTCTTT.

This rearrangement joins TRBV15 to TRBJ1-2, with a possible D match to TRBD1 (6 bases). Germline assignment: CDR1 LNHNV and CDR2 YYDKDF (reference sequence). Trimming shortened V by 3 bases and J by 4 bases, and 15 bases separated the two germline ends. CDR3 length equals 15 residues. CDR3 in amino acids: CATSRGGPSPYGYTF. In DNA form, the CDR3 reads TGTGCCACCAGCAGGGGGGGGCCCTCACCCTATGGCTACACCTTC.

Written as DNA, the CDR3 is TGTGCCAGCCGGGACAGGGTTGCTTCACCCCTCCACTTT. It is translated as CASRDRVASPLHF. This chain links TRBV6-5 with TRBJ1-6; 9 nucleotides match TRBD1. Trimming cost V 8 bases and J 9 bases; bases outside gene matches: 5. The CDR3 is 13 residues long. Germline V lookup: CDR1 MNHEY, CDR2 SVGAGI.

V is TRBV5-1 and J is TRBJ1-6; 7 nucleotides match TRBD1. CDR3 length equals 14 residues. The germline CDR1 and CDR2 sequences are SGHRS and YFSETQ. V was pared by 2 bases and J by 11 bases, with 7 bases of the junction left unmatched. In nucleotides, the CDR3 is TGCGCCAGCAGCTTCAACAGGGGATTGGCACCCCTCCACTTT. Amino acid sequence: CASSFNRGLAPLHF. Full variable domain (missing parts from reference TRBV5-1 and TRBJ1-6): KAGVTQTPRYLIKTRGQQVTLSCSPISGHRSVSWYQQTPGQGLQFLFEYFSETQRNKGNFPGRFSGRQFSNSRSEMNVSTLELGDSALYLCASSFNRGLAPLHFGNGTRLTVT.

CDR3 protein: CASSLISRGYEQFF. In DNA form, the CDR3 reads TGTGCCAGCAGCTTAATTAGTCGGGGGTACGAGCAGTTCTTC. The chain recombines TRBV7-3 with TRBJ2-1; D is possibly TRBD2 (6 bases). CDR1 is SGHTA and CDR2 is FQGTGA in the germline V gene. CDR3 length: 14 residues. V shed 1 base and J shed 10 bases, with 14 bases lying between them.

Note on this clone: Within the sample, other DNA sequences also encode this same CDR3. The chain is built from TRBV12-3 or TRBV12-4 and TRBJ1-1; D ambiguous. This CDR3 is 13 amino acids long. The V end was cut by 6 bases, the J end by 0 bases, with 8 bases between. CDR3 loop: CASSPGLNTEAFF. The DNA of the CDR3 is TGTGCCAGCAGCCCCGGTTTGAACACTGAAGCTTTCTTT.

V usage is TRBV3-1 (or the pseudogene TRBV3-2) and J usage is TRBJ2-3; D is unclear. Deletions cut 3 bases from V and 2 bases from J, with 9 bases between. The length of the CDR3 is 14 residues. Germline V gene data show CDR1 as LGHDT and CDR2 as YNNKEL (reference sequence). This CDR3 is CASSQTIYTDTQYF. The DNA for the CDR3 is TGTGCCAGCAGCCAGACCATCTACACAGATACGCAGTATTTT.

V is TRBV27 and J is TRBJ2-5; TRBD1 might be the D (5 bases). The length of the CDR3 is 14 residues. Germline CDR1 reads MNHEY; CDR2 reads SMNVEV (reference sequence). Trimming took 5 bases from V and 5 from J, leaving 15 bases between them. The CDR3 spells CASSTQGALETQYF. The CDR3 nucleotides are TGTGCCAGCAGTACCCAAGGGGCGTTGGAGACCCAGTACTTC.

V gene TRBV28 combines with J gene TRBJ2-7; 8 nucleotides align to TRBD2. The CDR3 extends over 17 amino acids. Trimming took 1 base from V and 0 from J; bases not matched to a gene: 8. CDR1 is MDHEN, CDR2 SYDVKM, per germline. The CDR3 DNA reads as TGTGCCAGCAGTTTATCCAGACTAGCGCAGAGCTCCTACGAGCAGTACTTC. Translating it yields CASSLSRLAQSSYEQYF.

V is TRBV9 and J is TRBJ1-3; 7 bases agree with TRBD1. Germline CDR1 reads SGDLS; CDR2 reads YYNGEE. This CDR3 is 15 amino acids long. Unmatched junction bases numbered 4, after V lost 4 bases and J lost 0 bases. CDR3 nucleotide sequence: TGTGCCAGCAGCAAGGGACAGTCCTCTGGAAACACCATATATTTT. Amino acid sequence: CASSKGQSSGNTIYF.

This clone has only one observation. The chain combines TRBV29-1 with TRBJ2-7, with 7 bases that match TRBD1. The CDR3 is 13 residues long. Losses at the gene ends were 5 bases for V and 2 bases for J; bases not matched to a gene: 6. Germline assignment: CDR1 SQVTM and CDR2 ANQGSEA. Here the CDR3 reads CSVTGVMTYEQYF. For the CDR3, the DNA is TGCAGCGTTACAGGGGTAATGACCTACGAGCAGTACTTC.

This sequence joins TRBV6-4 and TRBJ2-2, with D unresolved. The CDR3 is 15 amino acids. Germline assignment: CDR1 MRHNA and CDR2 SNTAGT. Trimming stripped 3 bases from V and 3 bases from J, with 11 bases between. In nucleotides, the CDR3 is TGTGCCAGCAGTGAGAAGGCATCGGACACCGGGGAGCTGTTTTTT. Translating it yields CASSEKASDTGELFF.

In the case of this clone: Other DNA sequences in this specimen translate into the identical CDR3. The V gene is TRBV30, the J gene TRBJ1-5, with 7 bases fitting TRBD1. This CDR3 spans 14 amino acids. Germline V gene sequence: CDR1 GTSNPN, CDR2 SVGIG (reference sequence). The V gene end was trimmed by 0 bases and the J gene end by 2 bases; junction bases not matched to a gene: 1. This CDR3 is CAWSVGTGNQPQHF. The CDR3 coding sequence is TGTGCCTGGAGTGTAGGGACAGGCAATCAGCCCCAGCATTTT. Supplemented by reference TRBV30 and TRBJ1-5, the full variable domain reads SQTIHQWPATLVQPVGSPLSLECTVEGTSNPNLYWYRQAAGRGLQLLFYSVGIGQISSEVPQNLSASRPQDRQFILSSKKLLLSDSGFYLCAWSVGTGNQPQHFGDGTRLSIL.

The chain employs TRBV19 and TRBJ1-2; 9 nucleotides line up with TRBD1. J was trimmed by 6 bases and V by 5 bases; bases with no gene match: 4. The CDR3 length is 13 residues. Germline CDR1 LNHDA, CDR2 SQIVND (reference sequence). The CDR3 DNA is TGTGCCAGTAGTGGACGGACAGGGGATGGCTACACCTTC. It specifies CASSGRTGDGYTF.